This passage covers 29 T cell receptor beta chains from one sample sequenced in a study of Graves' ophthalmopathy and Graves' hyperthyroidism. Amplification of TCR beta CDR3 regions used RNA transcripts. HTBI primers served in a first-round RT-PCR, which a second-round multiplex PCR followed. TCRdb fed the multiplex PCR reads into MiXCR, producing one record per CDR3 protein. The data contain over a million distinct CDR3 sequences, less than 45% of them singletons. The sample comprised peripheral blood or thyroid tissue (not recorded which). These receptors all come from an adult man with Graves' hyperthyroidism.

A remark on this clonotype: The missing conserved phenylalanine or tryptophan at the end of this CDR3 makes a read error likely. No DNA is shown, since the ends of the CDR3 on it are uncertain; the CDR3 is the one TCRdb lists. The chain carries TRBV7-9 and TRBJ1-4; TRBD1 is the table's D call and was not checked against the DNA. The CDR3 length equals 11 residues, ends included. Germline V gene lookup returns CDR1 SEHNR and CDR2 FQNEAQ (reference sequence). The CDR3 sequence is CASSLAGTGGL.

This chain connects TRBV29-1 to TRBJ2-7, with 12 positions matching TRBD2. The CDR3 length is 16 residues. Germline V gives CDR1 SQVTM, CDR2 ANQGSEA. The V and J ends lost 7 bases and 2 bases, in that order; junction bases with no gene match: 12. The CDR3 DNA is TGCAGCGCCAGCTCCCGGCCTAGCGGGAGGGCCTACGAGCAGTACTTC. It codes for CSASSRPSGRAYEQYF.

This clonotype appeared many times. The chain combines TRBV2 with TRBJ2-7; tentatively, D is TRBD1 (6 bases). This CDR3 comprises 14 residues. Germline V CDR1 and CDR2: SNHLY, FYNNEI. V dropped 2 bases and J dropped 2 bases, with 10 bases sitting between them. The CDR3 is CASSEFAGAYEQYF. CDR3 nucleotides: TGTGCCAGCAGTGAATTCGCAGGGGCCTACGAGCAGTACTTC.

The rearrangement joins TRBV10-3 to TRBJ1-2, with D unclear. Trimming removed 0 bases from V and 7 bases from J, with 12 bases in between. Germline V gene data show CDR1 as ENHRY and CDR2 as SYGVKD. This CDR3 region has 14 residues. The CDR3 nucleotides are TGTGCCATCAGTGAGTCGGGGATCGAGGCTGGCTACACCTTC. It translates to CAISESGIEAGYTF.

The chain recombines TRBV25-1 with TRBJ1-1; D is ambiguous. The CDR3 is 13 amino acids. Germline values: CDR1 MGHDK, CDR2 SYGVNS. Trimming removed 3 bases from V and 3 bases from J, with 8 bases in between. The CDR3 loop reads CASSDLSYTEAFF. The CDR3 DNA reads as TGTGCCAGCAGTGATTTATCTTACACTGAAGCTTTCTTT.

This rearrangement joins TRBV7-9 to TRBJ1-6; 8 bases agree with TRBD1. Germline CDR1 is SEHNR and CDR2 is FQNEAQ (reference sequence). The CDR3 is 13 amino acids. Trimming at V came to 5 bases and at J to 15 bases, leaving 9 bases not matched to a gene. The CDR3 here is CASSILTGGGLHF. CDR3 nucleotides: TGTGCCAGCAGCATCCTAACAGGGGGAGGCCTCCACTTT.

The V and J genes are TRBV19 and TRBJ1-4; perhaps TRBD1 as D (5 bases). V lost 7 bases and J lost 8, with 23 bases in between. CDR3 length equals 16 residues. Germline values: CDR1 LNHDA, CDR2 SQIVND (reference sequence). Here the CDR3 DNA reads TGTGCCAGTACTAGTGGCGGACTGGGGACGGACGAAAAACTGTTTTTT. It codes for CASTSGGLGTDEKLFF.

This clonotype was counted only a few times. The chain uses TRBV7-9 and TRBJ2-2; 13 bases agree with TRBD2. CDR3 length: 18 residues. V shed 4 bases, J shed 0 bases, and the junction held 5 bases outside the gene matches. Germline assignment: CDR1 SEHNR and CDR2 FQNEAQ (reference sequence). Here the CDR3 reads CASSYRTSGGPNTGELFF. For the CDR3, the DNA is TGTGCCAGCAGCTACCGGACTAGCGGGGGACCGAACACCGGGGAGCTGTTTTTT.

The J gene is TRBJ1-6, the V gene TRBV4-2; 7 bases are shared with TRBD1. The CDR3 is 15 amino acids. V dropped 1 base and J dropped 8; count of bases not matched to a gene: 5. Germline V gives CDR1 LGHNA, CDR2 YNFKEQ. The CDR3 DNA reads TGTGCCAGCAGCCAAGGAGTAGGGGGCGATTCACCCCTCCACTTT. It is translated as CASSQGVGGDSPLHF.

A word on this clonotype: This may come from a read error, since a much larger clone is one base off. The chain is built from TRBV7-6 and TRBJ2-7; D possibly corresponds to TRBD2 (5 bases). CDR3 length: 15 amino acids. Germline V gene data show CDR1 as SGHVS and CDR2 as FNYEAQ. In DNA, the CDR3 is TGTGACAGCAGCTTATCTAACGTCCGTAGCGTCGAGCAGTACTTC. Translation: CDSSLSNVRSVEQYF. The variable domain in full, with the rest retrieved from reference TRBV7-6 and TRBJ2-7, is GAGVSQSPRYKVTKRGQDVALRCDPISGHVSLYWYRQALGQGPEFLTYFNYEAQQDKSGLPNDRFSAERPEGSISTLTIQRTEQRDSAMYRCDSSLSNVRSVEQYFGPGTRLTVT.

This clonotype appeared many times. The rearrangement joins TRBV12-3 or TRBV12-4 to TRBJ2-7, with D possibly matching TRBD2 (7 bases). V was shortened by 8 bases and J by 2 bases, with 10 bases between the two germline ends. The CDR3 sequence is 12 residues long. The chain's CDR3 is CASAGAAYEQYF. CDR3 nucleotide sequence: TGTGCCAGCGCGGGGGCAGCCTACGAGCAGTACTTC.

This clonotype showed up many times. The rearrangement joins TRBV5-1 to TRBJ1-3, with unresolved D. Trimming took 1 base from V and 2 from J, leaving 10 bases between them. The CDR3 has 15 amino acids. Germline V gene sequence: CDR1 SGHRS, CDR2 YFSETQ. The CDR3: CASSLSWGTGNTIYF. In DNA form, the CDR3 reads TGCGCCAGCAGCTTGTCTTGGGGAACTGGAAACACCATATATTTT. Based on the CDR3 plus reference TRBV5-1 and TRBJ1-3, the full variable domain is KAGVTQTPRYLIKTRGQQVTLSCSPISGHRSVSWYQQTPGQGLQFLFEYFSETQRNKGNFPGRFSGRQFSNSRSEMNVSTLELGDSALYLCASSLSWGTGNTIYFGEGSWLTVV.

The V gene is TRBV2, the J gene TRBJ2-2, with TRBD2 matching 7 bases. Germline assignment: CDR1 SNHLY and CDR2 FYNNEI. The CDR3 length is 15 residues. The V and J ends lost 7 bases and 6 bases, in that order; junction bases with no gene match: 11. The CDR3: CASTGLLVQSGELFF. CDR3 nucleotide sequence: TGTGCCAGCACGGGACTATTAGTCCAGTCCGGGGAGCTGTTTTTT.

This clonotype has only a few counts. The chain couples TRBV29-1 to TRBJ1-1; TRBD1 aligns across 7 bases. The V gene's germline CDR1 is SQVTM and CDR2 ANQGSEA. V lost 4 bases, J lost 4 bases, and 6 bases stayed unmatched. The CDR3 length is 13 residues. Here the CDR3 reads CSVATGSRTEAFF. DNA for the CDR3: TGCAGCGTTGCGACAGGGTCGCGCACTGAAGCTTTCTTT.

This clonotype appeared once. CDR3 sequence reads: CAIRIERYGYTF. The CDR3 DNA follows: TGTGCCATCAGAATCGAGCGTTATGGCTACACCTTC. J is TRBJ1-2 and V is TRBV10-3; D is undetermined. There are 12 residues in the CDR3. V lost 6 bases and J 5 bases, leaving 10 bases between the germline ends. CDR1 and CDR2 from the germline V gene are ENHRY and SYGVKD.

This clonotype was picked up many times. V is TRBV29-1 and J is TRBJ2-7; TRBD1 matches at 8 bases. V shed 5 bases and J 3 bases; nucleotides not matched to a gene: 9. The germline V gene encodes CDR1 SQVTM and CDR2 ANQGSEA. This CDR3 is 14 amino acids long. The CDR3 region is CSVRTGLSIYEQYF. The CDR3 DNA reads TGCAGCGTTAGGACAGGGCTGTCCATCTACGAGCAGTACTTC.

This clonotype was seen ten or more times. The J gene is TRBJ1-1, the V gene TRBV7-2; a weak D match, TRBD1 (5 bases). Trimming stripped 5 bases from V and 4 bases from J, with 14 bases between. CDR3 length equals 14 residues. CDR1 is SGHTA and CDR2 is FQGNSA in the germline V gene. The CDR3 loop is CASSHPGGGTEAFF. CDR3 nucleotides: TGTGCCAGCAGCCATCCCGGGGGTGGCACTGAAGCTTTCTTT.

This clonotype was counted at least ten times. The rearrangement uses TRBV20-1 and TRBJ1-5; D is undetermined. This CDR3 is 13 amino acids long. Germline V CDR1 and CDR2: DFQATT, SNEGSKA (reference sequence). The V end lost 6 bases, the J end lost 0 bases, and 9 bases lay between the germline ends. CDR3 sequence: CSASWVSNQPQHF. In DNA form, the CDR3 reads TGCAGTGCGAGCTGGGTTAGCAATCAGCCCCAGCATTTT.

V and J are TRBV20-1 and TRBJ2-5; unclear D gene. The V end lost 3 bases, the J end lost 9 bases, and 14 bases lay between the germline ends. The CDR3 is made up of 12 amino acids. Germline V gene lookup returns CDR1 DFQATT and CDR2 SNEGSKA (reference sequence). CDR3 residues: CSARDPSFAQYF. CDR3 nucleotide sequence: TGCAGTGCTAGGGACCCCTCATTTGCCCAGTACTTC.

The rearrangement links TRBV3-1 to TRBJ2-1, with no clear D. V was trimmed by 3 bases and J by 2 bases, leaving 8 bases between them. This CDR3 region has 14 residues. From germline, CDR1 is LGHDT and CDR2 YNNKEL (reference sequence). The CDR3 bases are TGTGCCAGCAGCCAGAGCCGTACCTACAATGAGCAGTTCTTC. This translates into CASSQSRTYNEQFF.

In its sample, this clonotype was seen a few times. This chain connects TRBV19 to TRBJ1-5, with 7 bases lining up with TRBD1. V trimming: 4 bases; J trimming: 0 bases; junction bases outside the gene matches: 12. Germline V gene data show CDR1 as LNHDA and CDR2 as SQIVND (reference sequence). This CDR3 region has 18 residues. The CDR3 sequence: CASSRARTGPVSNQPQHF. The CDR3 region has the DNA TGTGCCAGTAGTAGAGCCAGGACAGGCCCGGTTAGCAATCAGCCCCAGCATTTT.

This clonotype was detected many times. This chain uses TRBV7-9 with TRBJ1-1, with D unclear. The V gene's germline CDR1 is SEHNR and CDR2 FQNEAQ (reference sequence). CDR3 length: 11 residues. V was cut by 10 bases and J by 5 bases, with 11 bases left in between. CDR3 DNA sequence: TGTGCCACCCGGTGGGGTACTGAAGCTTTCTTT. It translates to CATRWGTEAFF.

This clonotype was counted at least ten times. CDR3 protein: CSATRDSYYEQYF. CDR3 in DNA: TGCAGTGCTACCCGGGACAGTTACTACGAGCAGTACTTC. This rearrangement joins TRBV20-1 to TRBJ2-7, with 7 nucleotides matching TRBD1. J was trimmed by 3 bases and V by 4 bases; bases with no gene match: 6. CDR3 size: 13 residues. CDR1 and CDR2 (germline): DFQATT, SNEGSKA (reference sequence).

The chain has TRBV6-4 and TRBJ1-5; D call uncertain. The germline V and J ends were trimmed by 4 bases and 5 bases, with 12 bases remaining between them. Germline V gives CDR1 MRHNA, CDR2 SNTAGT. This CDR3 is 14 amino acids long. The chain's CDR3 is CASSGRGLYQPQHF. The CDR3 DNA is TGTGCCAGCAGTGGACGGGGTCTCTATCAGCCCCAGCATTTT.

This clonotype was counted ten times or more. Sequence at one end of the junction differs from germline and may be a read error. The chain is built from TRBV5-1 and TRBJ2-5; tentative D call: TRBD2 (6 bases). CDR3 length: 11 amino acids. Per germline, CDR1 SGHRS and CDR2 YFSETQ. Written as DNA, the CDR3 is TGTGCCAGCAGCCCCGGGAGGACCCAGTACTTC. As protein: CASSPGRTQYF.

The chain employs TRBV20-1 and TRBJ1-6; D not certain. V lost 0 bases and J 4 bases, leaving 4 bases between the germline ends. The CDR3 sequence is 13 residues long. The V gene's germline CDR1 is DFQATT and CDR2 SNEGSKA (reference sequence). The CDR3 DNA is TGCAGTGCTAGAGACCCTTATAATTCACCCCTCCACTTT. Translated: CSARDPYNSPLHF.

This clonotype has ten or more counts. CDR3 bases: TGCAGCGTTGAAGATGTGGGGACAGGGTCTCTCGAGCAGTACTTC. Its translation is CSVEDVGTGSLEQYF. The rearrangement uses TRBV29-1 and TRBJ2-7; 9 bases map to TRBD1. The CDR3 loop spans 15 amino acids. Trimming took 0 bases from V and 6 from J; bases not matched to a gene: 9. The V gene's germline CDR1 is SQVTM and CDR2 ANQGSEA.

This clonotype was counted a few times. CDR3 coding DNA: TGCGCCAGCAGCGCGCAGGGGGGGAGAGATGCTGAAGCTTTCTTT. As protein: CASSAQGGRDAEAFF. The V and J genes are TRBV5-1 and TRBJ1-1; 7 positions agree with TRBD1. This CDR3 region has 15 residues. V was pared by 4 bases and J by 6 bases, with 12 bases of the junction left unmatched. The V gene's germline CDR1 is SGHRS and CDR2 YFSETQ.

The chain employs TRBV12-3 or TRBV12-4 and TRBJ1-5; the D is unclear. Trimming left V 3 bases short and J 5 bases short, with 5 bases between. The CDR3 runs to 12 residues. The CDR3 region has the DNA TGTGCCAGCAGTTTTGGGTATCAGCCCCAGCATTTT. As protein: CASSFGYQPQHF.